The sequence of this TCR beta chain was determined in a study of blood T cell repertoires in COVID-19. Study details: The samples span acute and convalescent COVID-19 from the United States, Italy and Spain. T cells, B-cell-depleted T cells, or PBMCs supplied cDNA or gDNA.

The V end lost 1 base, the J end lost 12 bases, and 16 bases lay between the germline ends. Germline-derived CDR1 and CDR2 are SGHNT and YENEEA. The CDR3 has 14 amino acids. In the source study's methods: Amplification of reference gene primers provided the estimated nucleated cell counts. Libraries were prepared by immunoSEQ multiplex PCR; TCRdb keeps only in-frame clonotypes and omits some of them. V and J calls and clone size are copied from that table; D and trimming were computed from the DNA. The table lists fewer than 250,000 clones, 86% of them singletons. Sequencing was carried out using peripheral blood. The chain carries TRBV11-3 and TRBJ2-1; tentative D call: TRBD2 (5 bases). The TCR originated in a woman in her fifties or sixties with acute or convalescent COVID-19. Here the CDR3 reads CASSLAGKAGLQFF. The CDR3, as DNA: TGTGCCAGCAGCTTAGCCGGGAAGGCGGGCCTGCAGTTCTTC.